This T cell receptor beta chain was sequenced in a study of T cells in Graves' hyperthyroidism and ophthalmopathy. Study outcomes and limitations: Peripheral blood also featured most of the thyroid clonotypes expanded above 0.001.

The CDR3 regions of TCR beta were amplified from RNA transcripts. The HTBI primer set served for first-round RT-PCR of the TCR CDR3. TCRdb analysed the multiplex PCR reads with MiXCR anew, one entry per CDR3 protein. The sample yields about 270,000 distinct CDR3 sequences, roughly 22% seen once. The V and J ends lost 6 bases and 4 bases, in that order; junction bases with no gene match: 7. CDR1 is LGHNT, CDR2 FRNRAP, per germline. This CDR3 comprises 15 residues. Of note for this clonotype: No antigen is known for it.

V gene TRBV12-5 combines with J gene TRBJ2-1; 9 positions agree with TRBD1. The source is a young man with Graves' ophthalmopathy. Sequenced material: blood. The CDR3 protein is CASGRGQGNYNEQFF. The CDR3 DNA reads TGTGCTAGTGGACGCGGACAGGGGAATTACAATGAGCAGTTCTTC.